The next 5 T cell receptor beta chains were all read from a single sample in a study of T cells in Graves' hyperthyroidism and ophthalmopathy. TCR beta CDR3 sequences were amplified from RNA transcripts. Primed by the HTBI set, a first-round RT-PCR was run on the TCR CDR3. TCRdb analysed the multiplex PCR reads with MiXCR anew, one entry per CDR3 protein. The table lists 500,000 to 650,000 distinct CDR3 sequences, about 20% of them singletons. Input material: blood. The receptors stem from a man aged 35-49 years with Graves' ophthalmopathy.

This chain connects TRBV11-2 to TRBJ2-1; 14 positions match TRBD2. Germline V gives CDR1 SGHAT, CDR2 FQNNGV. V lost 8 bases, J lost 6 bases, and 18 bases stayed unmatched. The CDR3 is 19 residues long. CDR3 bases: TGTGCCAGCGGATACCCCCCTACCGGGACTAGCGGGAGTATCAATGAGCAGTTCTTC. Translating it yields CASGYPPTGTSGSINEQFF.

Many counts were recorded for this clonotype. This chain links TRBV7-8 with TRBJ1-2; 7 positions match TRBD1. Germline V gene sequence: CDR1 SGHVS, CDR2 FQNEAQ. V was pared by 1 base and J by 8 bases, with 13 bases of the junction left unmatched. There are 16 residues in the CDR3. The CDR3 loop is CASSLGGSRVGGGYTF. The DNA for the CDR3 is TGTGCCAGCAGCTTAGGGGGGTCGAGGGTAGGGGGCGGCTACACCTTC.

This clonotype was seen repeatedly, ten times or more. This chain uses TRBV27 with TRBJ2-7; no clear D gene. Germline V CDR1 and CDR2: MNHEY, SMNVEV (reference sequence). The CDR3 spans 15 residues. Trimming took 1 base from V and 3 from J, leaving 13 bases between them. The CDR3 reads CASSLLASLGYEQYF. DNA of the CDR3: TGTGCCAGCAGTTTATTGGCTAGTCTTGGCTACGAGCAGTACTTC.

This clonotype was seen a handful of times. The chain is built from TRBV3-1 and TRBJ1-4; D possibly corresponds to TRBD1 (5 bases). The CDR3 sequence is 12 residues long. The germline V and J ends were trimmed by 0 bases and 10 bases, with 6 bases remaining between them. CDR1 is LGHDT, CDR2 YNNKEL, per germline (reference sequence). Here the CDR3 reads CASSQEGRKLFF. CDR3 DNA sequence: TGTGCCAGCAGCCAAGAGGGGCGAAAACTGTTTTTT. Drawing the rest from reference TRBV3-1 and TRBJ1-4, the complete variable domain is DTAVSQTPKYLVTQMGNDKSIKCEQNLGHDTMYWYKQDSKKFLKIMFSYNNKELIINETVPNRFSPKSPDKAHLNLHINSLELGDSAVYFCASSQEGRKLFFGSGTQLSVL.

This clonotype came up a few times. V and J are TRBV4-1 and TRBJ1-4; D possibly corresponds to TRBD1 (5 bases). The CDR3 is 14 residues long. Germline values: CDR1 MGHRA, CDR2 YSYEKL. Trimming took off 1 base at V and 10 bases at J, with 13 bases between the two ends. CDR3 in amino acids: CASSQGQPGRKLFF. The CDR3 nucleotides read TGCGCCAGCAGCCAAGGACAGCCAGGGCGAAAACTGTTTTTT.